This passage covers 6 T cell receptor beta chains from one sample sequenced in a study of T cell repertoires in cytomegalovirus infection. Each CDR3 protein gets one entry after TCRdb re-called the reads with MiXCR. The table records about 740,000 distinct CDR3 sequences, 35% of them present only once. The sample comprised PBMCs. These receptors all come from a human donor in good health (CMV status not recorded). Some clones in this sample may be carry-over from other donors' samples.

This clonotype was observed a few times. The chain carries TRBV28 and TRBJ1-1; D unresolved. The CDR3 has 14 amino acids. From germline, CDR1 is MDHEN and CDR2 SYDVKM. V lost 6 bases, J lost 6 bases, and 17 bases lay in between. The CDR3 spells CASSPEWGIAEAFF. CDR3 nucleotides: TGTGCCAGCAGCCCCGAATGGGGTATCGCTGAAGCTTTCTTT.

This clonotype was seen many times. The chain couples TRBV7-2 to TRBJ1-2, with D uncertain. Germline values: CDR1 SGHTA, CDR2 FQGNSA. This CDR3 is built from 16 residues. V lost 1 base and J 7 bases, leaving 19 bases between the germline ends. The CDR3 nucleotides are TGTGCCAGCAGCTTAGAACTCGCCAGACCATCCTTTGGCTACACCTTC. Its protein is CASSLELARPSFGYTF.

This clonotype showed up many times. The chain joins TRBV7-8 to TRBJ1-6, with D perhaps TRBD1 (6 bases). The CDR3 is 17 residues long. Germline V CDR1 and CDR2: SGHVS, FQNEAQ. Trimming left V 6 bases short and J 0 bases short, with 15 bases between. CDR3 nucleotides: TGTGCCAGCAGTCGAGTCCAGGGGAGCTCCTATAATTCACCCCTCCACTTT. Residues: CASSRVQGSSYNSPLHF.

The gene calls are TRBV7-9 and TRBJ2-4, with TRBD2 matching 7 bases. CDR1 and CDR2 from the germline V gene are SEHNR and FQNEAQ (reference sequence). The CDR3 runs to 15 residues. The trim removed 4 bases at V and 1 base at J, leaving 4 bases unmatched. This chain's CDR3 is CASSWSGEAKNIQYF. The CDR3 nucleotides are TGTGCCAGCAGCTGGAGCGGGGAGGCCAAAAACATTCAGTACTTC. The full variable domain, completed using reference TRBV7-9 and TRBJ2-4, is DTGVSQNPRHKITKRGQNVTFRCDPISEHNRLYWYRQTLGQGPEFLTYFQNEAQLEKSRLLSDRFSAERPKGSFSTLEIQRTEQGDSAMYLCASSWSGEAKNIQYFGAGTRLSVL.

The chain is built from TRBV24-1 and TRBJ1-5, with a tentative D call TRBD1 (5 bases). This CDR3 spans 15 amino acids. The V end lost 3 bases, the J end lost 2 bases, and 10 bases lay between the germline ends. Germline V gives CDR1 KGHDR, CDR2 SFDVKD. The CDR3: CATSDPGPGNQPQHF. The DNA for the CDR3 is TGTGCCACCAGTGATCCAGGGCCTGGCAATCAGCCCCAGCATTTT.

This clonotype came up a few times. V and J are TRBV6-7 and TRBJ2-2; D perhaps matches TRBD1 (6 bases). TRBV6-7 is reported as an ORF; its role is uncertain. This CDR3 comprises 14 residues. V lost 5 bases to trimming and J lost 4 bases, with 11 bases between them. CDR3 sequence reads: CASSSGTSTGELFF. CDR3 sequence (DNA): TGTGCCAGCAGTAGTGGGACATCCACCGGGGAGCTGTTTTTT.